This T cell receptor (beta chain) emerged from a study of monozygotic twins with inflammatory bowel disease. Of note for this clonotype: Antigen specificity is unknown.

The CDR3 length is 14 residues. Reanalyzing the 5' RACE reads, TCRdb keeps one entry per CDR3 protein, without DNA. The sample yields 170,000 or so distinct CDR3 sequences, of which the top ten take up about 7.4%. Total RNA isolation used whole blood (no T cell sorting was performed). Overall study results and limits: Clonotype sharing was lower in IBD patients than healthy twins, most markedly with disease activity.

The chain is built from TRBV5-3 and TRBJ2-5; there is no DNA to check the TCRdb D call of TRBD1. TRBV5-3 counts as an open reading frame of uncertain function. The source material was blood. The receptor's source is a human donor with ulcerative colitis or Crohn's disease, or a healthy co-twin of an affected twin (not recorded which). The CDR3 sequence: CARSLIAADRIQYF.